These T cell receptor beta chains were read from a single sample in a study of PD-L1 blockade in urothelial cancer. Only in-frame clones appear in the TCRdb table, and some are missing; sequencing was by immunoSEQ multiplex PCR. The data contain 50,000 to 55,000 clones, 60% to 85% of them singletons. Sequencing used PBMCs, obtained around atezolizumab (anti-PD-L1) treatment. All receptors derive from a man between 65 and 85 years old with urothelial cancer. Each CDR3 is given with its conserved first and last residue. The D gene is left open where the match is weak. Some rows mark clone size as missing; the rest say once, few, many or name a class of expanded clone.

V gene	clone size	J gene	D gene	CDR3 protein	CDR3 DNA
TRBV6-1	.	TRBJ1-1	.	CASSRENTEAFF	TGTGCCAGCTCTCGCGAGAACACTGAAGCTTTCTTT
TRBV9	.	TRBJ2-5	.	CASSVKGDSRETQYF	TGTGCCAGCAGCGTCAAGGGGGATAGCAGGGAGACCCAGTACTTC
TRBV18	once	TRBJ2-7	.	CASSPPRRPPYEQYF	TGTGCCAGCTCACCGCCTAGGCGACCTCCCTACGAGCAGTACTTC
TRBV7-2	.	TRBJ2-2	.	CASSRFRAAGGELFF	TGTGCCAGCAGCCGTTTCCGGGCTGCGGGCGGGGAGCTGTTTTTT
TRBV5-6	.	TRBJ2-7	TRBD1	CASSSGDRNSYEQYF	TGTGCCAGCAGCTCGGGGGACAGGAACTCCTACGAGCAGTACTTC
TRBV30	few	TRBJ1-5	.	CAWSVGAGDQPQHF	TGTGCCTGGAGTGTAGGGGCAGGGGATCAGCCCCAGCATTTT
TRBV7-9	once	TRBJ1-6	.	CASSLARGDNSPLHF	TGTGCCAGCAGCTTAGCTCGGGGGGATAATTCACCCCTCCACTTT
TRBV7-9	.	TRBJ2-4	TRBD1	CASSLAIGTANIQYF	TGTGCCAGCAGCTTAGCGATAGGGACAGCAAACATTCAGTACTTC
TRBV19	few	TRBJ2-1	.	CASSPIGQGGGYNEQFF	TGTGCCAGTAGCCCCATTGGCCAGGGAGGTGGGTACAATGAGCAGTTCTTC
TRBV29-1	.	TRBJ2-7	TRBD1	CSVVPQGSSYEQYF	TGCAGCGTAGTCCCACAGGGGAGCTCCTACGAGCAGTACTTC
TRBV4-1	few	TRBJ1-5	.	CASSQDRGQIYQPQHF	TGCGCCAGCAGCCAAGATCGAGGACAGATCTATCAGCCCCAGCATTTT
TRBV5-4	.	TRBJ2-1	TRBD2	CASSPRTSGSSYNEQFF	TGTGCCAGCAGCCCTCGGACTAGCGGGAGCTCTTACAATGAGCAGTTCTTC
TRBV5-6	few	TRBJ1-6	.	CASSLYGTLNSPLHF	TGTGCCAGCAGCTTGTACGGGACTCTTAATTCACCCCTCCACTTT
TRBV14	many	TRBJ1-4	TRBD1	CASSQGGQGKLANEKLFF	TGTGCCAGCAGCCAAGGGGGACAGGGAAAACTGGCTAATGAAAAACTGTTTTTT
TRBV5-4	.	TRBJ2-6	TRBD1	CASSPGGDRGRSGANVLTF	TGTGCCAGCAGCCCGGGGGGGGACAGGGGGCGTTCTGGGGCCAACGTCCTGACTTTC
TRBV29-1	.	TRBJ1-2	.	CSVPRGWKGYTF	TGCAGCGTCCCCCGGGGGTGGAAGGGCTACACCTTC
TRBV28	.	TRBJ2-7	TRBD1	CASSLGGRGLSEQYF	TGTGCCAGCAGTTTAGGGGGCAGGGGGCTTAGCGAGCAGTACTTC
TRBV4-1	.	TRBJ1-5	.	CASSQDPMAGDQPQHF	TGCGCCAGCAGCCAAGATCCAATGGCAGGGGATCAGCCCCAGCATTTT
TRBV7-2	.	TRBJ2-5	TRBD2	CASSLAGVGETQYF	TGTGCCAGCAGCTTGGCGGGAGTAGGGGAGACCCAGTACTTC
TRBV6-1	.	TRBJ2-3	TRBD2	CASSGGGLGQYF	TGTGCCAGCAGTGGGGGGGGATTGGGGCAGTATTTT
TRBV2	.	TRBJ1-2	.	CASSETSVYGYTF	TGTGCCAGCAGTGAAACGTCAGTCTATGGCTACACCTTC
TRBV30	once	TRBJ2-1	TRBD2	CAWSVQKLAAQFF	TGTGCCTGGAGTGTACAAAAACTAGCGGCGCAGTTCTTC
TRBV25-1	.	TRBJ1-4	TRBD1	CASSNTRTGNEKLFF	TGTGCCAGCAGTAATACTAGGACAGGGAATGAAAAACTGTTTTTT
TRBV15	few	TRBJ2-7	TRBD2	CATSTTSEPPYEQYF	TGTGCCACCAGCACGACTAGCGAGCCCCCCTACGAGCAGTACTTC
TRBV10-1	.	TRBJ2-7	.	CASSEWGEGEQYF	TGCGCCAGCAGTGAATGGGGGGAAGGCGAGCAGTACTTC
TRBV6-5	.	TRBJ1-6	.	CASSYGRDGISPLHF	TGTGCCAGCAGTTACGGCAGGGATGGTATTTCACCCCTCCACTTT
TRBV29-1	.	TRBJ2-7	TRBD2	CSVEGLAGVGEQYF	TGCAGCGTTGAAGGGCTAGCGGGAGTGGGTGAGCAGTACTTC
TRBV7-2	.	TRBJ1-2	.	CASSLIFGVNYGYTF	TGTGCCAGCAGCTTAATCTTCGGGGTTAACTATGGCTACACCTTC
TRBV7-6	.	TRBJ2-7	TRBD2	CASSLRTSGIEQYF	TGTGCCAGCAGCCTCAGGACTAGCGGGATCGAGCAGTACTTC
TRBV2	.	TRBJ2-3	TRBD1	CASSSRPGGVTDTQYF	TGTGCCAGCAGTTCTCGTCCAGGGGGCGTCACAGATACGCAGTATTTT
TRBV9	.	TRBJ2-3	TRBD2	CASSGTSGNTDTQYF	TGTGCCAGCAGCGGGACTAGCGGAAACACAGATACGCAGTATTTT
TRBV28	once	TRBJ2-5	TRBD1	CASSLGATGWLETQYF	TGTGCCAGCAGTTTAGGGGCGACAGGGTGGTTGGAGACCCAGTACTTC
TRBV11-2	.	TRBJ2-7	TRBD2	CASSSAGGPYEQYF	TGTGCCAGCAGCTCAGCGGGAGGGCCTTACGAGCAGTACTTC
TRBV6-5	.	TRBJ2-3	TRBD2	CASTEASGRTDTQYF	TGTGCCAGCACAGAGGCTAGCGGGAGAACAGATACGCAGTATTTT
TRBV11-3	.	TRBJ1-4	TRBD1	CASSLGVDRGEKLFF	TGTGCCAGCAGCTTAGGAGTGGACAGGGGTGAAAAACTGTTTTTT
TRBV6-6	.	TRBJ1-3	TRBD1	CASSRDSISGNTIYF	TGTGCCAGCAGTCGGGACAGCATCTCTGGAAACACCATATATTTT
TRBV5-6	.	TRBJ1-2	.	CASNPGGEFYGYTF	TGTGCCAGCAACCCGGGCGGGGAATTCTATGGCTACACCTTC
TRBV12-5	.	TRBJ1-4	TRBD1	CASGTDRDGEKLFF	TGTGCTAGTGGGACAGACAGGGACGGCGAAAAACTGTTTTTT
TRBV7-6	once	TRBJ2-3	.	CASSVYREDTQYF	TGTGCCAGCAGCGTTTACAGGGAAGATACGCAGTATTTT
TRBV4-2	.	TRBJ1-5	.	CASSQGSGEGNQPQHF	TGTGCCAGCAGCCAAGGCTCCGGGGAGGGCAATCAGCCCCAGCATTTT